This passage covers 28 T cell receptor beta chains from one sample sequenced in a study of blood T cells in healthy people across ages. A sample-barcoded 5' primer and a J-beta primer mix were used in a second PCR of roughly 7 to 11 cycles. TCRdb ran MiXCR on the 5' RACE reads and lists one entry per CDR3 protein. The sample consists of hundreds of thousands of distinct CDR3 sequences, 58% of them appearing once. Sequenced: blood. The source of these receptors is a man aged 25-45 years in good health.

This chain's CDR3 is CSVASGLSYEQYF. The DNA of the CDR3 is TGCAGCGTCGCTAGCGGGCTGTCCTACGAGCAGTACTTC. J is TRBJ2-7 and V is TRBV29-1, with 8 bases matching TRBD2. Germline V gene data show CDR1 as SQVTM and CDR2 as ANQGSEA. CDR3 length: 13 amino acids. V was clipped by 6 bases and J by 1 base; unmatched bases: 5.

The CDR3 region has the DNA TGCGCCAGCAGCCCGGAGGCAGGGTTTTCTGAAGCTTTCTTT. Its translation: CASSPEAGFSEAFF. The chain carries TRBV4-1 and TRBJ1-1; perhaps TRBD1 as D (5 bases). The length of the CDR3 is 14 residues. V was trimmed by 4 bases and J by 6 bases, leaving 15 bases between them. Germline CDR1 is MGHRA and CDR2 is YSYEKL.

The CDR3 region is CASSVGVMGQGNYVQYF. CDR3 nucleotide sequence: TGTGCCAGCAGCGTAGGGGTGATGGGACAGGGAAACTACGTGCAGTACTTC. The chain joins TRBV9 to TRBJ2-4; 9 bases match TRBD1. Germline loops: CDR1 SGDLS, CDR2 YYNGEE. V lost 0 bases and J lost 13; bases outside the gene matches: 17. This CDR3 contains 17 residues.

For the CDR3, the DNA is TGTGCCAGCAGCCGTGGTCCCGGGGGAGATACGCAGTATTTT. This codes for CASSRGPGGDTQYF. The chain has TRBV12-3 or TRBV12-4 and TRBJ2-3, with D possibly TRBD2 on 6 matching bases. The CDR3 contains 14 residues. Trimming left V 6 bases short and J 5 bases short, with 15 bases between.

The chain has TRBV29-1 and TRBJ2-1, with D perhaps matching TRBD2 (5 bases). The CDR3 is 13 amino acids. V was shortened by 7 bases and J by 2 bases, with 12 bases between the two germline ends. CDR1 and CDR2 from the germline V gene are SQVTM and ANQGSEA. CDR3 residues: CSAGGLAYNEQFF. CDR3 DNA sequence: TGCAGCGCGGGCGGGTTAGCCTACAATGAGCAGTTCTTC.

V is TRBV7-9 and J is TRBJ2-7; D ambiguous. V lost 3 bases and J 5 bases, leaving 8 bases between the germline ends. This CDR3 is 12 amino acids long. Germline CDR1 SEHNR, CDR2 FQNEAQ (reference sequence). Here the CDR3 reads CASSFPANEQYF. As DNA, the CDR3 is TGTGCCAGCAGCTTTCCCGCGAACGAGCAGTACTTC.

This clonotype was seen just once. This chain uses TRBV7-2 with TRBJ2-1, with D unclear. The CDR3 has 14 amino acids. CDR1 and CDR2 (germline): SGHTA, FQGNSA. Trimming removed 0 bases from V and 8 bases from J, with 11 bases in between. CDR3 nucleotide sequence: TGTGCCAGCAGCTTAGCCCTGTTCCCGGATGAGCAGTTCTTC. Translating it yields CASSLALFPDEQFF.

This clonotype was seen more than once but under ten times. The V and J genes are TRBV20-1 and TRBJ2-7, with D possibly being TRBD2 (5 bases). The tail of the sequence fits TRBJ2-4 better, so the J call may be wrong. This CDR3 contains 13 residues. Per the germline V gene, CDR1 is DFQATT and CDR2 is SNEGSKA (reference sequence). CDR3 nucleotide sequence: TGCAGTGCTAGAGATCATGAGGGAAACATTCAGTACTTC. It is translated as CSARDHEGNIQYF.

The chain joins TRBV28 to TRBJ2-1, with TRBD2 matching over 7 bases. The CDR3 sequence is 14 residues long. Germline V lookup: CDR1 MDHEN, CDR2 SYDVKM. Trimming at V came to 4 bases and at J to 9 bases, leaving 9 bases not matched to a gene. CDR3 sequence reads: CASSSGTTRGEQFF. The CDR3 DNA is TGTGCCAGCAGTTCCGGGACTACCCGCGGTGAGCAGTTCTTC.

In its sample, this clonotype was seen a few times. The V call is TRBV27, the J call TRBJ2-1; D is perhaps TRBD1 or TRBD2 (5 bases each). The V end lost 3 bases, the J end lost 6 bases, and 9 bases lay between the germline ends. CDR1 and CDR2 (germline): MNHEY, SMNVEV (reference sequence). The CDR3 extends over 13 amino acids. The chain's CDR3 is CASSFGAINEQFF. CDR3 in DNA: TGTGCCAGCAGTTTCGGGGCAATCAATGAGCAGTTCTTC.

The chain has TRBV6-2 or TRBV6-3 and TRBJ2-3; D call uncertain. Germline V gives CDR1 MNHEY, CDR2 SVGEGT. V shed 0 bases and J shed 2 bases, with 15 bases lying between them. The CDR3 is made up of 17 amino acids. DNA of the CDR3: TGTGCCAGCAGTTACTCGATCTTCGATTTTCCCACAGATACGCAGTATTTT. Amino acid sequence: CASSYSIFDFPTDTQYF.

This clonotype appeared a few times. This sequence joins TRBV10-3 and TRBJ2-1; D is unresolved. The CDR3 contains 11 residues. With 10 bases removed from V and 6 bases from J, the gap between germline ends came to 10 bases. Germline loops: CDR1 ENHRY, CDR2 SYGVKD. CDR3 sequence reads: CATSASNEQFF. DNA for the CDR3: TGTGCCACGTCGGCCTCCAATGAGCAGTTCTTC.

The chain is built from TRBV2 and TRBJ2-3; 7 bases match TRBD2. V was clipped by 4 bases and J by 6 bases; unmatched bases: 4. Looked up from germline, CDR1 is SNHLY and CDR2 is FYNNEI. The CDR3 extends over 13 amino acids. The CDR3 DNA reads TGTGCCAGCAGTGTTACTAGCGAGGATACGCAGTATTTT. Protein: CASSVTSEDTQYF.

The chain carries TRBV9 and TRBJ1-1; D call uncertain. The CDR3 has 15 amino acids. Looked up from germline, CDR1 is SGDLS and CDR2 is YYNGEE. Trimming cost V 0 bases and J 1 base, with 10 bases left between them. The CDR3 spells CASSVAPASNTEAFF. CDR3 nucleotides: TGTGCCAGCAGCGTAGCTCCAGCCTCGAACACTGAAGCTTTCTTT. Together with reference TRBV9 and TRBJ1-1, the CDR3 gives the full variable domain: DSGVTQTPKHLITATGQRVTLRCSPRSGDLSVYWYQQSLDQGLQFLIQYYNGEERAKGNILERFSAQQFPDLHSELNLSSLELGDSALYFCASSVAPASNTEAFFGQGTRLTVV.

The sample holds a few counts of this clonotype. This rearrangement joins TRBV12-3 or TRBV12-4 to TRBJ2-7; D possibly corresponds to TRBD1 (5 bases). CDR3 length: 15 residues. V lost 1 base, J lost 2 bases, and 12 bases lay in between. The CDR3 DNA reads as TGTGCCAGCAGTTTAGGGCAAACAGGAACCTACGAGCAGTACTTC. Its protein product is CASSLGQTGTYEQYF.

This sequence joins TRBV5-1 and TRBJ1-6, with D tentatively TRBD1 (5 bases). The CDR3 length is 15 residues. Per the germline V gene, CDR1 is SGHRS and CDR2 is YFSETQ. Trimming stripped 4 bases from V and 7 bases from J, with 15 bases between. The CDR3 loop reads CASSLGGGPNSPLHF. Here the CDR3 DNA reads TGCGCCAGCAGCCTGGGTGGGGGACCGAATTCACCCCTCCACTTT.

V is TRBV4-2 and J is TRBJ1-5; D remains ambiguous. The CDR3 has 13 amino acids. V was clipped by 2 bases and J by 5 bases, with 7 bases between them. Germline assignment: CDR1 LGHNA and CDR2 YNFKEQ. The CDR3 spells CASSQSADQPQHF. The CDR3, as DNA: TGTGCCAGCAGCCAATCTGCGGATCAGCCCCAGCATTTT.

This clonotype was seen more than once but under ten times. The rearrangement links TRBV20-1 to TRBJ2-1; possibly TRBD2 for D (7 bases). With 6 bases removed from V and 4 bases from J, the gap between germline ends came to 25 bases. The germline CDR1 and CDR2 sequences are DFQATT and SNEGSKA (reference sequence). CDR3 size: 17 residues. The CDR3 is CSAPLFRGAISYNEQFF. CDR3 DNA: TGCAGTGCCCCTCTTTTTCGGGGGGCTATTTCGTACAATGAGCAGTTCTTC.

This chain joins TRBV9 and TRBJ1-1, with TRBD1 as a possible D gene (5 bases). From germline, CDR1 is SGDLS and CDR2 YYNGEE. V lost 1 base and J 8 bases, leaving 15 bases between the germline ends. This CDR3 has 14 residues. The chain's CDR3 is CASSVSGYTREAFF. CDR3 coding DNA: TGTGCCAGCAGCGTATCAGGGTACACCCGAGAAGCTTTCTTT. Using reference TRBV9 and TRBJ1-1 for the parts outside the CDR3, the full variable domain is DSGVTQTPKHLITATGQRVTLRCSPRSGDLSVYWYQQSLDQGLQFLIQYYNGEERAKGNILERFSAQQFPDLHSELNLSSLELGDSALYFCASSVSGYTREAFFGQGTRLTVV.

This clonotype was counted only a few times. The rearrangement uses TRBV7-2 and TRBJ2-1; D uncertain. V lost 5 bases and J lost 2, with 7 bases in between. The CDR3 runs to 13 residues. In germline, CDR1 is SGHTA, CDR2 FQGNSA. CDR3 protein: CASSRATYNEQFF. The CDR3 region has the DNA TGTGCCAGCAGCAGGGCGACCTACAATGAGCAGTTCTTC.

The CDR3 nucleotides read TGTGCCAGCAGTCCTACGGCCGGGGCGTCCTACAATGAGCAGTTCTTC. Residues: CASSPTAGASYNEQFF. The chain combines TRBV28 with TRBJ2-1, with D perhaps matching TRBD1 or TRBD2 (5 bases each). From germline, CDR1 is MDHEN and CDR2 SYDVKM. The CDR3 runs to 16 residues. V dropped 5 bases and J dropped 1 base, with 15 bases sitting between them.

V is TRBV7-9 and J is TRBJ2-5; D not resolved. Germline values: CDR1 SEHNR, CDR2 FQNEAQ (reference sequence). The CDR3 is 13 amino acids. V lost 11 bases to trimming and J lost 4 bases, with 17 bases between them. The CDR3 DNA reads TGTGCCGGAGCCGATAGGGCAGGAGAGACCCAGTACTTC. Protein: CAGADRAGETQYF.

The chain joins TRBV25-1 to TRBJ1-1; D is ambiguous. Trimming left V 2 bases short and J 6 bases short, with 10 bases between. The V gene's germline CDR1 is MGHDK and CDR2 SYGVNS. This CDR3 has 13 residues. The CDR3 bases are TGTGCCAGCAGTGAACCAGCAAACCCTGAAGCTTTCTTT. It codes for CASSEPANPEAFF.

This clonotype has just a few counts. The chain uses TRBV10-2 and TRBJ1-2; no clear D gene. This CDR3 is built from 14 residues. Germline V gene data show CDR1 as WSHSY and CDR2 as SAAADI. Trimming took off 0 bases at V and 4 bases at J, with 9 bases between the two ends. The CDR3 sequence: CASSESMASYGYTF. The CDR3, as DNA: TGCGCCAGCAGTGAGTCGATGGCCAGCTATGGCTACACCTTC.

This clonotype has just a few counts. The V and J genes are TRBV20-1 and TRBJ2-7; weak D call: TRBD2 (7 bases). The CDR3 loop spans 15 amino acids. V was pared by 3 bases and J by 0 bases, with 15 bases between. Germline CDR1 is DFQATT and CDR2 is SNEGSKA (reference sequence). CDR3 amino acids: CSARGGGDGSYEQYF. CDR3 DNA sequence: TGCAGTGCTAGGGGAGGGGGTGACGGCTCCTACGAGCAGTACTTC.

This clonotype was observed a few times. The junction shows a germline mismatch at one end, possibly a read error. This chain uses TRBV5-1 with TRBJ2-1; 13 nucleotides agree with TRBD2. CDR1 and CDR2 (germline): SGHRS, YFSETQ. The CDR3 consists of 15 residues. CDR3 loop: CASSPGLAGVDEQFF. CDR3 in DNA: TGTGCCAGCAGCCCCGGACTAGCGGGAGTGGATGAGCAGTTCTTC.

About this clonotype itself: Its ends do not fully match the called genes, so a read error is possible. The chain employs TRBV12-3 or TRBV12-4 and TRBJ2-5; 8 bases match TRBD2. The CDR3 loop spans 14 amino acids. The CDR3 region is CAGSLSGGAETQYF. The CDR3 DNA reads as TGTGCCGGCAGTTTATCCGGGGGGGCAGAGACCCAGTACTTC.

The chain couples TRBV7-2 to TRBJ2-3; a weak D match, TRBD1 (5 bases). V was trimmed by 0 bases and J by 2 bases, leaving 9 bases between them. The CDR3 is 15 amino acids. Germline V gene sequence: CDR1 SGHTA, CDR2 FQGNSA. The CDR3 reads CASSLAPGYTDTQYF. The DNA for the CDR3 is TGTGCCAGCAGCTTAGCGCCAGGGTACACAGATACGCAGTATTTT.